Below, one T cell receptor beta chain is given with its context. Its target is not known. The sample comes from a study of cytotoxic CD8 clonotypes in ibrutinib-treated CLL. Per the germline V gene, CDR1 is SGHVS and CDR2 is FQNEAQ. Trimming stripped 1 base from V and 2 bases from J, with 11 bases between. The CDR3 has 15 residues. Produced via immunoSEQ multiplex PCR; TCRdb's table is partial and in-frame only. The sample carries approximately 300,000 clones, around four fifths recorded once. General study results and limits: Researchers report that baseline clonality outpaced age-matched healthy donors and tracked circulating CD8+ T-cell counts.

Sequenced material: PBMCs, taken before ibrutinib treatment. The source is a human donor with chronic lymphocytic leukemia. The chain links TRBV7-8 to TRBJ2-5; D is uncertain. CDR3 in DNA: TGTGCCAGCAGCTTAGGATCTGCGCGGCAAGAGACCCAGTACTTC. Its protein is CASSLGSARQETQYF.